The rows below give T cell receptor beta chains drawn from one sample of a study of shared clonotypes between healthy human individuals. Assay: immunoSEQ multiplex PCR; the TCRdb copy retains only in-frame clones and omits some. Found here are 950,000 to 1,300,000 clones, about 77% of them singletons; the top ten hold approximately 1.5%. Sequencing was done on a sample of memory CD4+ T cells sorted from blood. The origin of the receptors is a man aged 18 to 35 in good health. Each CDR3 is given with its conserved first and last residue. D genes are given only for firm matches. A row's size may be missing; if present it is once, few, many or a size class.

>.|.|TRBJ2-1|TRBV7-2
CASSTPTGRNEQFF
TGTGCCAGCAGCACCCCGACAGGGAGGAATGAGCAGTTCTTC
>TRBD2|.|TRBJ2-5|TRBV6-5
CASSSTGTRIQETQYF
TGTGCCAGCAGTTCTACCGGGACTAGGATACAAGAGACCCAGTACTTC
>TRBD1|.|TRBJ2-1|TRBV5-4
CASSLIGGVNEQFF
TGTGCCAGCAGCTTGATAGGGGGCGTGAATGAGCAGTTCTTC
>.|once|TRBJ2-1|TRBV19
CASSIRAGQYNEQFF
TGTGCCAGTAGTATTAGGGCGGGACAGTACAATGAGCAGTTCTTC
>.|once|TRBJ1-2|TRBV19
CASRIDRSANYGYTF
TGTGCCAGTAGGATAGACAGGTCCGCTAACTATGGCTACACCTTC
>.|.|TRBJ2-7|TRBV11-2
CASSLAGTYREQYF
TGTGCCAGCAGCTTAGCGGGGACATATCGCGAGCAGTACTTC
>.|.|TRBJ2-7|TRBV29-1
CSVVGRTYEQYF
TGCAGCGTTGTGGGGCGTACCTACGAGCAGTACTTC
>TRBD1|.|TRBJ1-2|TRBV9
CASSAFAGGGNYGYTF
TGTGCCAGCAGCGCATTTGCAGGGGGAGGTAACTATGGCTACACCTTC
>.|.|TRBJ1-2|TRBV4-1
CASSQGTLGDRGYTF
TGCGCCAGCAGCCAGGGGACTCTCGGGGATAGAGGCTACACCTTC
>.|.|TRBJ2-7|TRBV7-8
CASSQNSGPSGAYEQYF
TGTGCCAGCAGCCAGAATAGTGGGCCCTCAGGGGCCTACGAGCAGTACTTC
>.|.|TRBJ2-5|TRBV30
CAWSVTTETQYF
TGTGCCTGGAGTGTAACTACCGAGACCCAGTACTTC
>.|.|TRBJ2-7|TRBV5-6
CASSLAGREQYF
TGTGCCAGCAGCTTGGCAGGGAGGGAGCAGTACTTC
>.|once|TRBJ2-7|TRBV2
CASSGSGAYEQYF
TGTGCCAGCAGCGGAAGCGGAGCCTACGAGCAGTACTTC
>.|once|TRBJ2-5|TRBV6-6
CASSYGGDKETQYF
TGTGCCAGCAGTTACGGGGGGGACAAAGAGACCCAGTACTTC
>.|.|TRBJ1-5|TRBV15
CATSRGGVGNNQPQHF
TGTGCCACCAGCAGAGGAGGGGTAGGCAACAATCAGCCCCAGCATTTT
>.|.|TRBJ1-1|TRBV4-2
CASSQELYRFEAFF
TGTGCCAGCAGCCAAGAGCTCTACAGGTTTGAAGCTTTCTTT
>TRBD1|.|TRBJ1-2|TRBV27
CASSFRQGTNYGYTF
TGTGCCAGCAGTTTTCGACAGGGAACGAACTATGGCTACACCTTC
>TRBD2|many|TRBJ2-6|TRBV5-4
CASAGTRGAGANVLTF
TGTGCCAGCGCCGGGACTAGAGGAGCTGGGGCCAACGTCCTGACTTTC
>.|.|TRBJ2-7|TRBV15
CATSRDPTSPGEQYF
TGTGCCACCAGCAGAGACCCCACCAGCCCGGGCGAGCAGTACTTC
>.|.|TRBJ1-2|TRBV10-3
CAISDPQGVDGYTF
TGTGCCATCAGTGACCCACAGGGAGTTGATGGCTACACCTTC
>TRBD1|.|TRBJ2-6|TRBV5-5
CASSQEWTGGPSGANVLTF
TGTGCCAGCAGCCAAGAGTGGACAGGGGGCCCCTCTGGGGCCAACGTCCTGACTTTC
>.|many|TRBJ1-1|TRBV20-1
CSAPRTGEAFF
TGCAGTGCCCCAAGGACGGGTGAAGCTTTCTTT
>.|.|TRBJ2-1|TRBV6-6
CASSLGLRVYNEQFF
TGTGCCAGCAGTTTGGGACTGCGAGTCTACAATGAGCAGTTCTTC
>.|.|TRBJ2-1|TRBV5-3
CARSLAGSGLLKEGDNEQFF
TGTGCCAGAAGCTTGGCGGGTAGCGGCCTCCTCAAGGAGGGAGACAATGAGCAGTTCTTC
>TRBD1|.|TRBJ1-3|TRBV5-8
CASSLTGDSKSGNTIYF
TGTGCCAGCAGCTTGACAGGGGACAGCAAAAGCGGAAACACCATATATTTT
>.|.|TRBJ1-2|TRBV18
CASSPGPGADGYTF
TGTGCCAGCTCACCAGGACCGGGGGCGGATGGCTACACCTTC
>TRBD2|.|TRBJ2-3|TRBV7-2
CASSRTSGSVTDTQYF
TGTGCCAGCAGTCGGACTAGCGGGAGTGTCACAGATACGCAGTATTTT